This TCR beta chain was identified in a study of T cell changes during pregnancy in multiple sclerosis. The CDR3 consists of 14 residues. After removal of 0 bases from V and 5 bases from J, the junction contained 6 bases not matched to a gene. CDR1 and CDR2 from the germline V gene are SQVTM and ANQGSEA. The data were produced by immunoSEQ multiplex PCR, yet TCRdb's version contains in-frame clones alone and is incomplete. The table shows around 36,000 clones, with about 93% occurring only once. The V gene is TRBV29-1, the J gene TRBJ1-2, with 7 positions matching TRBD1. The sample was CD4+ T cells from peripheral blood mononuclear cells, taken in the third trimester of pregnancy. The receptor's source is a female donor with multiple sclerosis, enrolled in a pregnancy study. The CDR3 DNA follows: TGCAGCGTTGAAGATAGTAGGGGGCGTTATGGCTACACCTTC. This gives the protein CSVEDSRGRYGYTF.